The TCR beta chain under discussion was sequenced for a study of regulatory T cells in long-lasting Graves disease. About the study: Prior antithyroid drug treatment in newly diagnosed Graves' patients lasted under 3 months.

Sample time point: newly diagnosed GD, antithyroid drugs for less than 3 months. The authors made the TCR library using RNA they extracted from PBMCs. The CDR3 is made up of 15 amino acids. The V gene's germline CDR1 is SGHNT and CDR2 YENEEA. Study-wide findings and caveats: TCR diversity was lower in persistent Graves' patients than in newly diagnosed ones.

Points on this clonotype: Its antigen is not identified. A far larger clone is one nucleotide away, so this likely arose from a read error.

TCR beta libraries were built with iRepertoire HTBI primers and Arm-PCR of CDR3 regions. TCRdb re-analysed the multiplex PCR reads in MiXCR, keeping a single row per CDR3 protein. The sample contains over 350,000 distinct CDR3 sequences, approximately 15% of which appear only once. This sample was also put to use in a study of T cells in Graves' hyperthyroidism and ophthalmopathy. Per that study: Uncontrolled infections, other autoimmune diseases, pregnancy or lactation led to exclusion of patients. First-round RT-PCR of the TCR CDR3 relied on the HTBI primer set.

Sequences were derived from peripheral blood mononuclear cells (PBMCs), sampled at new diagnosis, from a patient treated with antithyroid drugs. The rearrangement links TRBV11-3 to TRBJ2-4; 9 nucleotides agree with TRBD2. The sequence came from a woman between 35 and 50 years old with Graves disease. The CDR3 nucleotides are TGTGACAGCAGCTTAGGCCAGCGGGAGGTCCAATCTGCGTTCTTC. Protein product: CDSSLGQREVQSAFF. Filled out from reference TRBV11-3 and TRBJ2-4, the complete variable domain reads EAGVVQSPRYKIIEKKQPVAFWCNPISGHNTLYWYLQNLGQGPELLIRYENEEAVDDSQLPKDRFSAERLKGVDSTLKIQPAELGDSAVYLCDSSLGQREVQSAFFGAGTRLSVL.